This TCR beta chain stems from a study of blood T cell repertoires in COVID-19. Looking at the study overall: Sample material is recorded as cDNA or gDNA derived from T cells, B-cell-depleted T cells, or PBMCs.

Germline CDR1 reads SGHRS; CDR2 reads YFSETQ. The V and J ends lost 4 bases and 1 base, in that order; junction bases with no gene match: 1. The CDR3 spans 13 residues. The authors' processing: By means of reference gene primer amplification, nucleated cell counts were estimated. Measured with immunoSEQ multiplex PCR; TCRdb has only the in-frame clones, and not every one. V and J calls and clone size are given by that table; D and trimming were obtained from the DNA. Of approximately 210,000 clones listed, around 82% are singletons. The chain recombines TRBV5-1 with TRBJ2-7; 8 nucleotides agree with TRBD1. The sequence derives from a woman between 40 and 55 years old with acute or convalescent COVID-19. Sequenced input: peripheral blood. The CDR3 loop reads CASSRTGSYEQYF. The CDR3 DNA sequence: TGCGCCAGCAGCCGGACAGGGTCCTACGAGCAGTACTTC.